One and the same sample provided the 10 T cell receptor beta chains below, sequenced in a study of neurological immune-mediated disorders (dated by TCRdb to between 2018 and 2021). The library was built by means of 5' RACE. The sequencer was an Illumina HiSeq 2500. TCRdb itself trimmed the public reads at Q25 with fastp, ran MiXCR and retained productive beta chains. Rows with a matching CDR3 protein are joined into one entry that keeps the most common DNA and genes. The sample table records some 77,000 distinct CDR3 sequences; around a tenth of these occur just once. The biggest ten clones account for about 1.8% of the sample. The sequenced sample was PBMCs. The receptors originated from a man over 45 in good health.

The table lists this clonotype with many counts. This chain links TRBV7-6 with TRBJ1-3; TRBD1 might be the D (5 bases). Per the germline V gene, CDR1 is SGHVS and CDR2 is FNYEAQ. The germline V and J ends were trimmed by 5 bases and 0 bases, with 11 bases remaining between them. The length of the CDR3 is 15 residues. For the CDR3, the DNA is TGTGCCAGCAGCGCAGACAGACCCTCTGGAAACACCATATATTTT. Translation gives CASSADRPSGNTIYF.

This clonotype was seen ten or more times. One end of the junction does not line up with germline, which may come from a read error. This rearrangement joins TRBV13 to TRBJ1-1, with 8 bases aligning to TRBD1. The CDR3 is 14 residues long. The germline CDR1 and CDR2 sequences are PRHDT and FYEKMQ (reference sequence). The CDR3 region is CVSSGRRQGTEAFF. The CDR3 DNA follows: TGTGTCAGCAGCGGAAGGCGACAGGGGACTGAAGCTTTCTTT.

This clonotype turned up a few times. J is TRBJ2-7 and V is TRBV6-6, with 8 bases lining up with TRBD1. Germline assignment: CDR1 MNHNY and CDR2 SVGAGI (reference sequence). CDR3 size: 15 residues. Unmatched junction bases numbered 7, after V lost 6 bases and J lost 0 bases. The CDR3 DNA sequence: TGTGCCAGCAGCCCTCCCGGGACAGGCTCCTACGAGCAGTACTTC. Its protein is CASSPPGTGSYEQYF.

There are many counts of this clonotype. One junction end does not reproduce the germline sequence, and a read error may be involved. The genes are TRBV10-3 and TRBJ1-3; D remains unclear. CDR3 length: 16 residues. Germline V gene sequence: CDR1 ENHRY, CDR2 SYGVKD. In DNA form, the CDR3 reads TGTGCCATCAGTGAGTCGGCGGCAAACTCTCGAAACACCATATATTTT. It codes for CAISESAANSRNTIYF.

The sample holds many counts of this clonotype. The J gene is TRBJ2-3, the V gene TRBV7-2; D perhaps matches TRBD2 (5 bases). CDR3 length equals 13 residues. Germline V CDR1 and CDR2: SGHTA, FQGNSA. With 3 bases removed from V and 3 bases from J, the gap between germline ends came to 7 bases. CDR3 sequence: CASSFSGTDTQYF. Here the CDR3 DNA reads TGTGCCAGCAGCTTTTCGGGGACAGATACGCAGTATTTT.

This clonotype was seen at least ten times. In DNA, the CDR3 is TGTGCCAGCACTTCAAGTAGCGCGAGCACAGATACGCAGTATTTT. As protein: CASTSSSASTDTQYF. J is TRBJ2-3 and V is TRBV28; weak D call: TRBD2 (5 bases). There are 15 residues in the CDR3. V lost 7 bases and J 0 bases, leaving 14 bases between the germline ends. The germline gives CDR1 MDHEN, CDR2 SYDVKM.

With respect to this clonotype: This may be a read error, as it is one base from a much larger clone. This sequence joins TRBV5-1 and TRBJ2-1, with TRBD2 matching 8 bases. The length of the CDR3 is 14 residues. Per the germline V gene, CDR1 is SGHRS and CDR2 is YFSETQ. The V gene end was trimmed by 6 bases and the J gene end by 5 bases; junction bases not matched to a gene: 7. The CDR3 DNA follows: TGCGCCAGCAACGGGGGGGGGACTAACAATGAGCAGTTCTTC. Its protein product is CASNGGGTNNEQFF.

Many counts were recorded for this clonotype. V usage is TRBV6-1 and J usage is TRBJ2-7, with D possibly being TRBD1 or TRBD2 (5 bases each). The CDR3 length is 11 residues. In germline, CDR1 is MNHNS, CDR2 SASEGT. With 4 bases removed from V and 4 bases from J, the gap between germline ends came to 5 bases. The CDR3 protein is CASSGGYEQYF. CDR3 coding DNA: TGTGCCAGCAGTGGGGGGTACGAGCAGTACTTC.

This clonotype was recorded at least ten times. This chain joins TRBV29-1 and TRBJ1-1; 9 nucleotides agree with TRBD1. J lost 11 bases, V lost 7 bases, and 8 bases had no gene match. The V gene's germline CDR1 is SQVTM and CDR2 ANQGSEA. The CDR3 runs to 11 residues. The CDR3 is CSGGQGEGAFF. The CDR3, as DNA: TGCAGCGGGGGACAGGGAGAGGGGGCTTTCTTT. Supplemented by reference TRBV29-1 and TRBJ1-1, the full variable domain reads SAVISQKPSRDICQRGTSLTIQCQVDSQVTMMFWYRQQPGQSLTLIATANQGSEATYESGFVIDKFPISRPNLTFSTLTVSNMSPEDSSIYLCSGGQGEGAFFGQGTRLTVV.

The table lists this clonotype with many counts. The chain recombines TRBV6-2 or TRBV6-3 with TRBJ1-5, with D possibly matching TRBD1 (5 bases). Trimming pared 4 bases from V and 4 bases from J, leaving 11 bases between. Per the germline V gene, CDR1 is MNHEY and CDR2 is SVGEGT. The CDR3 length is 14 residues. CDR3 DNA: TGTGCCAGCAGTTCCCCCGGGGGGAATCAGCCCCAGCATTTT. The encoded protein is CASSSPGGNQPQHF.